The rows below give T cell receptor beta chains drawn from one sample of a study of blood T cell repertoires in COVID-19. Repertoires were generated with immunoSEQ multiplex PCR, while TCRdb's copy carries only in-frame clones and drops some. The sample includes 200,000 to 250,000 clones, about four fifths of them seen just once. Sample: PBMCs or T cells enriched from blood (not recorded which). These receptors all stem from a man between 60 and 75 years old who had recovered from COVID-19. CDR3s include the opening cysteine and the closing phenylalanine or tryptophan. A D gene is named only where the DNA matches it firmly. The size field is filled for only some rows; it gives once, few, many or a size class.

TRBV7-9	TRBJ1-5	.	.	TGTGCCAGCAGCTTGAGTTCTAACAGCAATCAGCCCCAGCATTTT	CASSLSSNSNQPQHF
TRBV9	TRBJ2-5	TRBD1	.	TGTGCCAGCAGCGCTCCCGCGGACAGGGGAGGAGAGACCCAGTACTTC	CASSAPADRGGETQYF
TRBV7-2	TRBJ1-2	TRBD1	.	TGTGCCAGCAGCTTAGCGCCAGGGACAGAGGGCTATGGCTACACCTTC	CASSLAPGTEGYGYTF
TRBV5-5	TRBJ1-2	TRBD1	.	TGTGCCAGCAGCTTATCGACAGGGGGTGGCTACACCTTC	CASSLSTGGGYTF
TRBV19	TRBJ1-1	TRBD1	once	TGTGCCAGTAGTAGGGCCGAGGGGGCCGCCACTGAAGCTTTCTTT	CASSRAEGAATEAFF
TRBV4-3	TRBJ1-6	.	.	TGCGCCAGCAGCCAAGAGCCCAGGGGTGGCTCACCCCTCCACTTT	CASSQEPRGGSPLHF
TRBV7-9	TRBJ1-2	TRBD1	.	TGTGCCAGCAGCTTGGGACAGACTAACTATGGCTACACCTTC	CASSLGQTNYGYTF
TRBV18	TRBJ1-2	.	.	TGTGCCAGCTCACTTGAATCACAGGGCAATGGCTACACCTTC	CASSLESQGNGYTF
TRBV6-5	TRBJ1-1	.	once	TGTGCCAGCAGTTCGGGAGGGTGGACTGAAGCTTTCTTT	CASSSGGWTEAFF
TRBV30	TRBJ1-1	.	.	TGTGCCTGGAGTGTTCGGGACATCGCTTTCTTT	CAWSVRDIAFF
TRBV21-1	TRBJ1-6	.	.	TGTGCCAGCAGCACCCGACTCAAGAGCTCCTATAATTCACCCCTCCACTTT	CASSTRLKSSYNSPLHF
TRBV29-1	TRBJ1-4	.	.	TGCAGCGTTGTACCCAGGACAGATGAAAAACTGTTTTTT	CSVVPRTDEKLFF
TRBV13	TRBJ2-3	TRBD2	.	TGTGCCAGCAGCCCACGACTAGCGGGACCAGATACGCAGTATTTT	CASSPRLAGPDTQYF
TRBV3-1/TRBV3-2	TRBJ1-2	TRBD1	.	TGTGCCAGCAGTGACACCGGGACAGGGGGCGTGCGATATGGCTACACCTTC	CASSDTGTGGVRYGYTF
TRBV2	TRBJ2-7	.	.	TGTGCCAGCAGTGTGAGGGTCGGCGAGCAGTACTTC	CASSVRVGEQYF
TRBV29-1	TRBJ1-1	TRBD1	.	TGCAGCGTACAGGCACAGGGGTTCGTCACTGAAGCTTTCTTT	CSVQAQGFVTEAFF
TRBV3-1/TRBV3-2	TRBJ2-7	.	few	TGTGCCAGCAGCCAAGGTACCTACGAGCAGTACTTC	CASSQGTYEQYF
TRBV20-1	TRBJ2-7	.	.	TGCAGTGCTAGTCCAACATCCAGCGGACCGGCCTACGAGCAGTACTTC	CSASPTSSGPAYEQYF
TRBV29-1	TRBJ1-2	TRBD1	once	TGCAGCGTTGAAGATTTAGGAGACAGGGGGCTGCGTGGCTACACCTTC	CSVEDLGDRGLRGYTF
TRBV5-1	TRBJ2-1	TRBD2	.	TGCGCCAGCAGCTTGGAGGCTAGCGGAAGTTACAATGAGCAGTTCTTC	CASSLEASGSYNEQFF
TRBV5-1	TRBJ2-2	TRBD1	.	TGCGCCAGCAGCTCGACAGGGATCACCGGGGAGCTGTTTTTT	CASSSTGITGELFF
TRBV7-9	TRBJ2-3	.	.	TGTGCCAGCAGCGAAATCGAACTAGTCAGCACAGATACGCAGTATTTT	CASSEIELVSTDTQYF
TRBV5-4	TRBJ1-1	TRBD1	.	TGTGCCAGCAGCACATCCGGGACAGTTAACACTGAAGCTTTCTTT	CASSTSGTVNTEAFF
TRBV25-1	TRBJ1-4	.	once	TGTGCCAGCAGCATGGACTCGAATGAAAAACTGTTTTTT	CASSMDSNEKLFF
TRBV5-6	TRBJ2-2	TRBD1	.	TGTGCCAGCAGCCGGGACAGAAACACCGGGGAGCTGTTTTTT	CASSRDRNTGELFF
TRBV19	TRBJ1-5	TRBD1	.	TGTGCCAGTAGTGTCTACACAGGGGGCGGGTATAGCAATCAGCCCCAGCATTTT	CASSVYTGGGYSNQPQHF
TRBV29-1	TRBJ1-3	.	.	TGCAGCGTTCGGAGTTCAAACACCATATATTTT	CSVRSSNTIYF
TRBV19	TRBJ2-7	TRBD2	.	TGTGCCAGTAGTATTAGCGGGACGGCCTACGAGCAGTACTTC	CASSISGTAYEQYF
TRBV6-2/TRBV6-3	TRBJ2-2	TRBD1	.	TGTGCCAGCAGTTACTTGACAGGGGGCACCGGGGAGCTGTTTTTT	CASSYLTGGTGELFF